This T cell receptor beta chain was obtained from a study of blood T cells in healthy people across ages. In this sample, this clonotype turned up many times. A much bigger clone sits one base away, suggesting this may be a read error. A second PCR, run for about 7 to 12 cycles, used a sample-barcoded 5' primer plus a J-beta primer mix. TCRdb reanalysed the 5' RACE reads using MiXCR and keeps one entry per CDR3 protein. The sample includes over a million distinct CDR3 sequences, roughly 43% of them seen just once. Sequenced sample: blood. This TCR came from a woman aged 18-29 years in good health.

CDR3 in amino acids: CASSLVGSEQFF. CDR3 in DNA: TGTGCCAGCAGCTTAGTGGGGAGTGAGCAGTTCTTC. The chain links TRBV7-9 to TRBJ2-1, with D possibly being TRBD2 (5 bases). This CDR3 comprises 12 residues. V was clipped by 1 base and J by 9 bases, with 7 bases between them. Germline V gives CDR1 SEHNR, CDR2 FQNEAQ (reference sequence).